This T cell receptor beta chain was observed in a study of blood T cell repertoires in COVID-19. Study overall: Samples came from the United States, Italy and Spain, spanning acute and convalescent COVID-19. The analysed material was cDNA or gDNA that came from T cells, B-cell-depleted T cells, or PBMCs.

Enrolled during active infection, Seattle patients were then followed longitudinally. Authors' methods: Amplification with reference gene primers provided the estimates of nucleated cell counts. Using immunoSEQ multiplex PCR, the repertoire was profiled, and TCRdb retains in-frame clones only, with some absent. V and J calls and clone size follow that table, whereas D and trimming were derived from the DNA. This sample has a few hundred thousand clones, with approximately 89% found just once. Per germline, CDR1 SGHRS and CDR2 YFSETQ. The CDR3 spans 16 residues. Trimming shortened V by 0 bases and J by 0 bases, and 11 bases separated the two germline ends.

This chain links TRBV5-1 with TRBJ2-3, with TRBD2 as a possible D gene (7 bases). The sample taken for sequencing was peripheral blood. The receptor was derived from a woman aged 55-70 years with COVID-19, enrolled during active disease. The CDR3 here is CASSLEGGRSTDTQYF. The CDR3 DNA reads TGCGCCAGCAGCTTGGAGGGGGGGAGGAGCACAGATACGCAGTATTTT.